This T cell receptor (beta chain) was obtained from a study of CD8+ T cells in alopecia areata. Findings and limits, study-wide: The study found higher clonality in lesional than normal scalp, especially in alopecia totalis/universalis. Throughout tofacitinib, many expanded lesional clones continued to persist in scalp and blood. Normal skin contains resident alphabeta T cells, and these are also sequenced in scalp samples.

Sequencing used cDNA as its template, made by extracting RNA and reverse transcribing it. Method: immunoSEQ multiplex PCR; TCRdb's copy keeps in-frame clones and lacks some. The sample consists of 170,000 or so clones, about three fifths of them appearing once. As to this clone: What it binds is not known.

V was pared by 4 bases and J by 1 base, with 2 bases of the junction left unmatched. CDR3 length: 14 residues. Per the germline V gene, CDR1 is MNHEY and CDR2 is SVGAGI. The treatment: oral pan-JAK inhibitor, 5-10 mg twice daily. Isolation of CD4+ and CD8+ T cells from PBMCs was achieved by sorting. The gene calls are TRBV6-5 and TRBJ2-7; 9 nucleotides line up with TRBD1. This clonotype was sampled from a human donor with alopecia areata. The specimen was CD8+ T cells sorted from blood, collected at week 24, from a patient treated with tofacitinib. In DNA, the CDR3 is TGTGCCAGCAGTTGGGGACAGGGATCCTACGAGCAGTACTTC. It translates to CASSWGQGSYEQYF.